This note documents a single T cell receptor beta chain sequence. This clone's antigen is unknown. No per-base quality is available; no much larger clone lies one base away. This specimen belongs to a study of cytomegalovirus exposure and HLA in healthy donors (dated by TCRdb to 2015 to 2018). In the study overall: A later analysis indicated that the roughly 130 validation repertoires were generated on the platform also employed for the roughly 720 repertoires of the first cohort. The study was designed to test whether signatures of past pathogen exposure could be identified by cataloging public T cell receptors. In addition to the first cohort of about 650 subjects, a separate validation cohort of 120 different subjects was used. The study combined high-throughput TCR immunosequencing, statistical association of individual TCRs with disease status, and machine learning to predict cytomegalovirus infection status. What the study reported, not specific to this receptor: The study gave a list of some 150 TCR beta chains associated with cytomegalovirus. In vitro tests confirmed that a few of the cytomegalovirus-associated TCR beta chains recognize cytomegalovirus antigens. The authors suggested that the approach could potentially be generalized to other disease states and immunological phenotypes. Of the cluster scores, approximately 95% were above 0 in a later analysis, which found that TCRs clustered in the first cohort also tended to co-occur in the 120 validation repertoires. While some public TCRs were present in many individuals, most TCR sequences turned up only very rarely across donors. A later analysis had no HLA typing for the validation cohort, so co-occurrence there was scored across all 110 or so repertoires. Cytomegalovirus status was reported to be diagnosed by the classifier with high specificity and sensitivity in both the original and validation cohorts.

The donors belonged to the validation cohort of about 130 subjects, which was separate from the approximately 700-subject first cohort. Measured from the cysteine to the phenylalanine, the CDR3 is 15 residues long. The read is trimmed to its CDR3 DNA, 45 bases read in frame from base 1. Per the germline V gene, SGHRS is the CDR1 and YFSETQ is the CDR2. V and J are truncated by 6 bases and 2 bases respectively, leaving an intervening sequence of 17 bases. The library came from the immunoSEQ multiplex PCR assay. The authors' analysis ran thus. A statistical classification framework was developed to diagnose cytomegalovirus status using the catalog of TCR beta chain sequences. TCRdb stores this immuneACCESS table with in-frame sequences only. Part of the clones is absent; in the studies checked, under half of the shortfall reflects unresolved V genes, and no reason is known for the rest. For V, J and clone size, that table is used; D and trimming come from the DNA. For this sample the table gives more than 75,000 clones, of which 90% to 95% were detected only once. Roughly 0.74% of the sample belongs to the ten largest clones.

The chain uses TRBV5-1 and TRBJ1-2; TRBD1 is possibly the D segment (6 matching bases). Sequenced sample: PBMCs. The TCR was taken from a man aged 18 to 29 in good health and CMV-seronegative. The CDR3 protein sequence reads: CASKGQGVYNYGYTF. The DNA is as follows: TGCGCCAGCAAGGGACAAGGGGTCTACAACTATGGCTACACCTTC.